The T cell receptor (beta chain) under discussion was sequenced for a study of tumor and adjacent non-tumor tissue in lung cancer. General observations from the study: Higher tumor TCR diversity was associated with shorter survival.

Notes on this clonotype: Its antigen remains unknown. The CDR3 does not close with the conserved phenylalanine or tryptophan, likely indicating a read error.

The library came from three nested PCR rounds adapted from ARM-PCR protocols. TCRdb re-called the multiplex PCR reads with MiXCR, one entry per CDR3 protein. The table lists 55,000 to 75,000 distinct CDR3 sequences, about 61% of them singletons, with 20% to 25% in the top ten. The template was RNA from unsorted bulk tissue. V was shortened by 4 bases and J by 4 bases, with 20 bases between the two germline ends. Per the germline V gene, CDR1 is SGHKS and CDR2 is YYEKEE (reference sequence). This CDR3 has 16 residues. Sequencing was performed on lung tumor tissue. The chain joins TRBV5-5 to TRBJ1-2; perhaps TRBD1 as D (6 bases). The clonotype originates from a man aged 50-59 years with non-small cell lung cancer. CDR3 nucleotide sequence: TGTGCCAGCAGCCCAGGAGGGGGTGGAGTCAGCTATGGCTACACCTTA. Its translation is CASSPGGGGVSYGYTL.